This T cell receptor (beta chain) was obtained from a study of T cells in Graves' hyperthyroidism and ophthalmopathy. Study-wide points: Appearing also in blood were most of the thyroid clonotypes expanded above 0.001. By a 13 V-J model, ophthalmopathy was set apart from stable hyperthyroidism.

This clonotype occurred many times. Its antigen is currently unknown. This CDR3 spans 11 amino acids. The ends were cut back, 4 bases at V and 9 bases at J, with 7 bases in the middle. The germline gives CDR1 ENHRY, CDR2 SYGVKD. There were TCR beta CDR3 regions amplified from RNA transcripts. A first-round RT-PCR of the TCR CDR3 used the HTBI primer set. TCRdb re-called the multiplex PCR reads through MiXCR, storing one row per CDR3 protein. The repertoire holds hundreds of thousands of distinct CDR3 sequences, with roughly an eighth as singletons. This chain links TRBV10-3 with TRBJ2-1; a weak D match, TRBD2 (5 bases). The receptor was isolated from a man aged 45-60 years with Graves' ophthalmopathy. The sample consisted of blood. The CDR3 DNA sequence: TGTGCCATCAGTGGAGCGGTTGAGCAGTTCTTC. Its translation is CAISGAVEQFF.